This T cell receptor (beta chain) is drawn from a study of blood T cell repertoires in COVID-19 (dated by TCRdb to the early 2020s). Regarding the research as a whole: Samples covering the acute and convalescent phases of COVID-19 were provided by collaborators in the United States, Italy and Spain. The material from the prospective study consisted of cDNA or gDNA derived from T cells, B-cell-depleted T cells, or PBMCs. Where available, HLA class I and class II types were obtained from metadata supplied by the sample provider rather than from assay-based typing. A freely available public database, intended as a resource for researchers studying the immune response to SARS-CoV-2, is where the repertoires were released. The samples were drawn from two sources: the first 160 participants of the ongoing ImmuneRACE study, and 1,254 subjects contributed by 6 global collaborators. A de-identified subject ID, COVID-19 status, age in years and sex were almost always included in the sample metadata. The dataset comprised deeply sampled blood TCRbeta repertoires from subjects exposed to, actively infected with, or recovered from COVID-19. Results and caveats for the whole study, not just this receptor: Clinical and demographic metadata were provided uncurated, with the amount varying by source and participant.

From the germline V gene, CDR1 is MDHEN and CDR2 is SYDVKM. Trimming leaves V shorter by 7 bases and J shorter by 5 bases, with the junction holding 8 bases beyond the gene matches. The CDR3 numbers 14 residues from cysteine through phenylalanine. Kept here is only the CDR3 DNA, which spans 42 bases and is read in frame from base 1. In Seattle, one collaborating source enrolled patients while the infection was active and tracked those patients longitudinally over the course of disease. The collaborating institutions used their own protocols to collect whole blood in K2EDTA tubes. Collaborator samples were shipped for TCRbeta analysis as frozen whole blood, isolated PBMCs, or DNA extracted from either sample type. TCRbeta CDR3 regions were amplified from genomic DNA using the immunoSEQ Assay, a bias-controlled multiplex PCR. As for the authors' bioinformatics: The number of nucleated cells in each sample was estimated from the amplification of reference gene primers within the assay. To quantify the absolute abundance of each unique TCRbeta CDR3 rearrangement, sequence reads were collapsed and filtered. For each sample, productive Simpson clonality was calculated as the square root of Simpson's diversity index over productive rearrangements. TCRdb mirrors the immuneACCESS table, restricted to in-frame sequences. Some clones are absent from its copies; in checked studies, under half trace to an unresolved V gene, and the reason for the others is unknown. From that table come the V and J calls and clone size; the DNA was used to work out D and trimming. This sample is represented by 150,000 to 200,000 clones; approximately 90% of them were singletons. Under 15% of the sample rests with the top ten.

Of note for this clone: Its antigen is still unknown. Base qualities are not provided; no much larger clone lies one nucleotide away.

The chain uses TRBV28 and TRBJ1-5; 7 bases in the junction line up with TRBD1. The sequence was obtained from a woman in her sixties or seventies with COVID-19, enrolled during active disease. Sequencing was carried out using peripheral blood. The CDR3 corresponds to CASTTDRRDQPQHF. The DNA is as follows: TGTGCCAGCACCACGGACAGGAGGGATCAGCCCCAGCATTTT.